This is a list of T cell receptor beta chains from one sample in a study of patients and donors after allogeneic stem cell transplantation. TCRdb passed the RT-PCR reads through MiXCR, listing each CDR3 protein once. The sample yields roughly 180,000 distinct CDR3 sequences, less than 45% seen once. Sequencing input: blood, either unsorted or a sorted T cell fraction (not recorded which). These receptors were taken from a human donor who was either an allogeneic HSCT recipient or a stem cell or donor lymphocyte infusion donor (not recorded which). It is not recorded whose cells these are; they may come from a transplant donor. Each CDR3 is given with its conserved first and last residue. The D gene is left open where the match is weak. Rows may omit the clone size; those that give it use once, few, many or a size class.

>TRBD1|-|TRBJ1-1|TRBV7-2
TGTGCCAGCAGCTTTCGGCAGGGGGGGATGAACACTGAAGCTTTCTTT
CASSFRQGGMNTEAFF
>TRBD1|-|TRBJ1-1|TRBV19
TGTGCCAGTAGGACCGGGACAGGGTCTGAAGCTTTCTTT
CASRTGTGSEAFF
>TRBD2|-|TRBJ2-5|TRBV6-5
TGTGCCAGCAGTTACTCTGTACTAGCGGAAGAGACCCAGTACTTC
CASSYSVLAEETQYF
>TRBD2|-|TRBJ2-1|TRBV2
TGTGCCAGCAGTGATAGCGGGAGGCCCTTCAATGAGCAGTTCTTC
CASSDSGRPFNEQFF
>TRBD2|-|TRBJ2-5|TRBV27
TGTGCCAGCACCTCGGGGGGGCTGAGAGAGACCCAGTACTTC
CASTSGGLRETQYF
>TRBD1|-|TRBJ2-1|TRBV6-5
TGTGCCAGCAGTTGGACAGGGACTTGGGAGCAGTTCTTC
CASSWTGTWEQFF
>-|-|TRBJ2-1|TRBV29-1
TGCAGCGTTGAAGTTAGCGACAATGAGCAGTTCTTC
CSVEVSDNEQFF
>-|-|TRBJ1-4|TRBV7-2
TGTGCCAGCAGCCGTCGACAGGCGTTTAATGAAAAACTGTTTTTT
CASSRRQAFNEKLFF
>TRBD2|once|TRBJ2-1|TRBV20-1
TGCAGTGCCATTCTCGTTGGGACTAGCGGGGGCCTTAATGAGCAGTTCTTC
CSAILVGTSGGLNEQFF
>-|-|TRBJ2-2|TRBV27
TGTGCCAGCATCCAGCCGAACACCGGGGAGCTGTTTTTT
CASIQPNTGELFF
>-|-|TRBJ1-1|TRBV5-1
TGCGCCAGCAGCTTGGTGTCCGGGTTGAACACTGAAGCTTTCTTT
CASSLVSGLNTEAFF
>-|-|TRBJ1-4|TRBV4-2
TGTGCCAGCAGCCCTGTGGGTGACGAAAAACTGTTTTTT
CASSPVGDEKLFF
>-|-|TRBJ2-3|TRBV5-6
TGTGCCAGCAGCTTGACCAAAAACACAGATACGCAGTATTTT
CASSLTKNTDTQYF
>-|-|TRBJ2-5|TRBV5-1
TGCGCCAGCAGCTTTACGGGGGGCTCGTTGGAGACCCAGTACTTC
CASSFTGGSLETQYF
>TRBD2|-|TRBJ2-5|TRBV15
TGTGCCACCAGCAGAGACCCAGGACTAGCGGGAGAGTCGGGGACCCAGTACTTC
CATSRDPGLAGESGTQYF
>-|-|TRBJ1-3|TRBV11-2
TGTGCCAGCAGCACCAGAATCCAGGGTACTGGAAACACCATATATTTT
CASSTRIQGTGNTIYF
>-|-|TRBJ1-1|TRBV2
TGTGCCAGCAGTGCCAGACAGACTACAAACACTGAAGCTTTCTTT
CASSARQTTNTEAFF
>TRBD2|-|TRBJ2-3|TRBV9
TGTGCCAGCAGCGTAGACAGCGGGAGGGCCGCAGATACGCAGTATTTT
CASSVDSGRAADTQYF
>TRBD1|-|TRBJ1-1|TRBV12-3/TRBV12-4
TGTGCCAGCCTTCCGGGGGGACAGCCGAACACTGAAGCTTTCTTT
CASLPGGQPNTEAFF
>-|-|TRBJ2-2|TRBV6-6
TGTGCCAGCAGACCCGTCGGGGGCAGCACCGGGGAGCTGTTTTTT
CASRPVGGSTGELFF
>TRBD1|-|TRBJ1-2|TRBV7-2
TGTGCCAGCAGCTTTAGCCAAGACAGGGTGGGCTATGGCTACACCTTC
CASSFSQDRVGYGYTF
>-|-|TRBJ2-1|TRBV7-2
TGTGCCAGCAGCTCTACTGGGTACAATGAGCAGTTCTTC
CASSSTGYNEQFF
>-|-|TRBJ1-5|TRBV6-6
TGTGCCAGCAGTTACAAAAGGGCGCTCACTGATCAGCCCCAGCATTTT
CASSYKRALTDQPQHF
>-|few|TRBJ2-7|TRBV5-1
TGCGCCAGCAGCTTGTGGCAAGGCGAAGGGTACGAGCAGTACTTC
CASSLWQGEGYEQYF
>-|-|TRBJ1-2|TRBV5-4
TGTGCCAGCACCGGCCGGGGCGCAGGCTATGGCTACACCTTC
CASTGRGAGYGYTF
>TRBD1|once|TRBJ1-5|TRBV2
TGTGCCAGCAGTCGACAGGGGTCGAGCAATCAGCCCCAGCATTTT
CASSRQGSSNQPQHF
>-|-|TRBJ1-1|TRBV5-6
TGTGCCAGCAGCTTGGATTTTCGGGCGAACACTGAAGCTTTCTTT
CASSLDFRANTEAFF
>TRBD2|-|TRBJ2-1|TRBV2
TGTGCCAGCAGTAAGCGGGAGGCCAACAATGAGCAGTTCTTC
CASSKREANNEQFF
>TRBD1|-|TRBJ1-5|TRBV12-3/TRBV12-4
TGTGCCAGCAGTTTAGACTCAGGGGGCGAAAGGCAGCCCCAGCATTTT
CASSLDSGGERQPQHF
>-|-|TRBJ1-1|TRBV5-1
TGCGCCAGCAGCGGACCGAGGGAGGGCACTGAAGCTTTCTTT
CASSGPREGTEAFF
>-|-|TRBJ2-7|TRBV21-1
TGTGCCAGCAGCAAAGAAGGGCCCGAGTACTTC
CASSKEGPEYF
>-|once|TRBJ1-2|TRBV29-1
TGCAGCGCCCGGACGGACGTTAACTATGGCTACACCTTC
CSARTDVNYGYTF
>TRBD1|few|TRBJ2-5|TRBV7-8
TGTGCCAGCAGCTTAGCACAGGGGCCGGATCCTTATGAGACCCAGTACTTC
CASSLAQGPDPYETQYF
>-|-|TRBJ1-1|TRBV12-5
TGTGCCTCGGGGGCACTGAACACTGAAGCTTTCTTT
CASGALNTEAFF
>TRBD1|-|TRBJ1-3|TRBV6-5
TGTGCCAGCAGTTACTCCCGTTGGGACAGGGGAAACACCATATATTTT
CASSYSRWDRGNTIYF
>TRBD1|-|TRBJ2-7|TRBV2
TGTGCCAGCAGTGAAGAGACAGGGATTTCCTACGAGCAGTACTTC
CASSEETGISYEQYF
>TRBD2|few|TRBJ2-2|TRBV12-3/TRBV12-4
TGTGCCAGCAGCCTGGGACTAGCGGGCACCGGGGAGCTGTTTTTT
CASSLGLAGTGELFF
>-|-|TRBJ1-6|TRBV4-1
TGCGCCAGCAGCCAAACACGGAGCTCCTATAATTCACCCCTCCACTTT
CASSQTRSSYNSPLHF
>TRBD1|few|TRBJ1-4|TRBV29-1
TGCAGCGTTCAGACAGGGAATGGAGGGGAAAAACTGTTTTTT
CSVQTGNGGEKLFF
>TRBD2|-|TRBJ2-5|TRBV5-1
TGCGCCAGCAGCTGGGTCGGAGCGGGAGTCGGAGAGACCCAGTACTTC
CASSWVGAGVGETQYF
>-|few|TRBJ2-7|TRBV4-2
TGTGCCAGCAGCAATCCCCCCACTCGACAGTTTTCCTACGAGCAGTACTTC
CASSNPPTRQFSYEQYF
>-|-|TRBJ1-1|TRBV29-1
TGCAGCGTTGGGCCTGGACAGAACACTGAAGCTTTCTTT
CSVGPGQNTEAFF
>TRBD2|-|TRBJ2-1|TRBV4-3
TGCGCCAGCAGCCACGGACTAGGGGCCAATGAGCAGTTCTTC
CASSHGLGANEQFF
>TRBD2|-|TRBJ2-1|TRBV6-5
TGTGCCAGCAGTTACGGCGGGAGAATGAATGAGCAGTTCTTC
CASSYGGRMNEQFF
>-|-|TRBJ1-5|TRBV12-3/TRBV12-4
TGTGCCAGCAGTTTTTTCGGACAGCCCCAGCATTTT
CASSFFGQPQHF
>-|-|TRBJ2-1|TRBV24-1
TGTGCCACCAGTGATTTGAGTAATGAGCAGTTCTTC
CATSDLSNEQFF
>-|-|TRBJ2-4|TRBV20-1
TGCAGTGCAGAGGGGGGAGGGGGCAAAAACATTCAGTACTTC
CSAEGGGGKNIQYF
>-|-|TRBJ2-2|TRBV6-5
TGTGCCAGCAGTTACTATGGGATGTGGAACACCGGGGAGCTGTTTTTT
CASSYYGMWNTGELFF
>-|few|TRBJ1-1|TRBV6-2/TRBV6-3
TGTGCCAGCACTCCCCACGCGGGGGCGATGAACACTGAAGCTTTCTTT
CASTPHAGAMNTEAFF
>TRBD1|-|TRBJ2-7|TRBV27
TGTGCCAGCAGTTTCGGACAGGGGGTAGGCTACGAGCAGTACTTC
CASSFGQGVGYEQYF
>TRBD2|-|TRBJ2-7|TRBV6-2/TRBV6-3
TGTGCCAGCAGTTCTTCCCCTTGGGGGGGGACCTTCTACGAGCAGTACTTC
CASSSSPWGGTFYEQYF
>TRBD1|-|TRBJ1-5|TRBV20-1
TGCAGTGCTAGAGAAGGAGGGGGCCCGTTGGGTCAGCCCCAGCATTTT
CSAREGGGPLGQPQHF